This TCR beta chain is drawn from a study of beta chain features in type 1 diabetes. General study results and limits: Patients with Type 1 diabetes showed moderately but significantly shorter TCRB CDR3s in all four CD4+ subsets.

This clone was counted a few times. The antigen remains undetermined. Since all of the isolated RNA was reverse transcribed, expressed TCRB transcripts were what got sequenced. Profiling relied on immunoSEQ multiplex PCR, and the TCRdb table lists in-frame clones only, not all of them. The sample lists some 330,000 clones; around 12% were seen once. Unmatched junction bases numbered 4, after V lost 6 bases and J lost 0 bases. The CDR3 totals 15 residues. Germline CDR1 LNHDA, CDR2 SQIVND (reference sequence). V usage is TRBV19 and J usage is TRBJ2-1; the match to TRBD2 covers 8 bases. The sample comprised naive CD4+ T cells from blood. The sequence came from a woman under 30 with type 1 diabetes. CDR3 amino acids: CASSPSGSSYNEQFF. In nucleotides, the CDR3 is TGTGCCAGTAGCCCCAGCGGGAGCTCCTACAATGAGCAGTTCTTC.